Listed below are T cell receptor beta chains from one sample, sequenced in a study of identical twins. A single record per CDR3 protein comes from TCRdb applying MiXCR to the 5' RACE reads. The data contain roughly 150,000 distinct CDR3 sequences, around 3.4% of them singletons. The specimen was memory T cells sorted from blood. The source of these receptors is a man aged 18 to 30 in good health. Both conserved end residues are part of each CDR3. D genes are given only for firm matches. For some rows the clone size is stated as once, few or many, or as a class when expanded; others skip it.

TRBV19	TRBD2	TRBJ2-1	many	TGTGCCAGTAGTATAGCGGGAGGGCGCAATGAGCAGTTCTTC	CASSIAGGRNEQFF
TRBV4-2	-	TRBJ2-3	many	TGTGCCAGCAGCCTTTCCGAGCGCACAGATACGCAGTATTTT	CASSLSERTDTQYF
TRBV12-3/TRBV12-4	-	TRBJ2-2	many	TGTGCCAGCAGTTTAAGAGGGCGCCCCCAGCGGACCGGGGAGCTGTTTTTT	CASSLRGRPQRTGELFF
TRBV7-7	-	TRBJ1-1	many	TGTGCCAGCAGCTCGAACACGAACACTGAAGCTTTCTTT	CASSSNTNTEAFF
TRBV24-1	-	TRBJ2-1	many	TGTGCCACCAGTGACGGGTCAAAATCGGGGCAGTTCTTC	CATSDGSKSGQFF
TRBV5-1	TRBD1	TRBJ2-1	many	TGCGCCAGCAGCCGGGACAGGGGGCCGGAGTTCTTC	CASSRDRGPEFF
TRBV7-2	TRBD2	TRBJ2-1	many	TGTGCCAGCAGCCCAGCGGGGTTATACAATGAGCAGTTCTTC	CASSPAGLYNEQFF
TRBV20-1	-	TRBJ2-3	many	TGCAGTGCTAGAGCAAGGGGAAGCACAGATACGCAGTATTTT	CSARARGSTDTQYF
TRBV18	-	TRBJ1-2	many	TGTGCCAGCTCACCTGAGCTCGCTAACTATGGCTACACCTTC	CASSPELANYGYTF
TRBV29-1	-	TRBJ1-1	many	TGCAGCGTCTGGATCCGGAACACTGAAGCTTTCTTT	CSVWIRNTEAFF
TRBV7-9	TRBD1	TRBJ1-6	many	TGTGCCAGCAGCTTGGGACAGAAGAATTCACCCCTCCACTTT	CASSLGQKNSPLHF
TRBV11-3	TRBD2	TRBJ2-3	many	TGTGCCAGCGGGGGACTATCCCTTAGCACAGATACGCAGTATTTT	CASGGLSLSTDTQYF
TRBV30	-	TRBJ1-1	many	TGTGCCTGGAGTCTTAGGGCCGTGGGCACTGAAGCTTTCTTT	CAWSLRAVGTEAFF
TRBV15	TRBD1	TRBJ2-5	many	TGTGCCACCAGCATATCGACAGGGTCTGGCCAAGAGACCCAGTACTTC	CATSISTGSGQETQYF
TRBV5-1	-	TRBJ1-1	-	TGCGCCAGCAGCTTGAAGGGAACGAACACTGAAGCTTTCTTT	CASSLKGTNTEAFF
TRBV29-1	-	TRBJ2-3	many	TGCAGCGTACCCAGGCCCGCCCGGGGAACTAGCACAGATACGCAGTATTTT	CSVPRPARGTSTDTQYF
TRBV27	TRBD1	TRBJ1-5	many	TGTGCCAGCAGTTTGCTTTCGGCAGGGGGTAAACATCAGCCCCAGCATTTT	CASSLLSAGGKHQPQHF
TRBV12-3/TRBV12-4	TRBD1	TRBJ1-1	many	TGTGCCAGCAGTCCCCGACAGGGTGGTACTGAAGCTTTCTTT	CASSPRQGGTEAFF
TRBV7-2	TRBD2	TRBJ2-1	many	TGTGCCAGCAGCTTACATGGGTGGGAGGGACGCAATGAGCAGTTCTTC	CASSLHGWEGRNEQFF
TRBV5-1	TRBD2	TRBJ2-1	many	TGCGCCAGTCTACTCGACCCGAGCGGGGTTTCCTACAATGAGCAGTTCTTC	CASLLDPSGVSYNEQFF
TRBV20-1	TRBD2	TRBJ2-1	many	TGCAGTGCTAGGACTAGCGGGAGGGCCATTCCCCCCAAAGAGCAGTTCTTC	CSARTSGRAIPPKEQFF
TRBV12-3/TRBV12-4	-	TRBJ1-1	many	TGTGCCAGCAGTTTAGTCACAGGGAGTGCTTTCTTT	CASSLVTGSAFF
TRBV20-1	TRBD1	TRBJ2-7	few	TGCAGTGCTAGAGAAGGGACAGGGGTCTACGAGCAGTACTTC	CSAREGTGVYEQYF
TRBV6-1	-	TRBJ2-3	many	TGTGCCAGCAGCCCCATCTTGGGACAAACGGCAGGAAATACGCAGTATTTT	CASSPILGQTAGNTQYF
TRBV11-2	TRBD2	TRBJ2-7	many	TGTGCCAGCAGCCCCCGACTAGCGGGAGGGCAGATAAGAGGCTACGAGCAGTACTTC	CASSPRLAGGQIRGYEQYF
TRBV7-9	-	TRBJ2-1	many	TGTGCCAGCAGCTTAGCGACGGTACCTAGAAAGTTCTTC	CASSLATVPRKFF
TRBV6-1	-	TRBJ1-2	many	TGTGCCAGCAGTGAACTACAAGCGGAGCCCTATGGCTACACCTTC	CASSELQAEPYGYTF
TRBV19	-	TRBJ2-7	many	TGTGCCAGTAGAAAACCGGGACTTCCCTACGAGCAGTACTTC	CASRKPGLPYEQYF
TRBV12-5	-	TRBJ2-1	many	TGTGCTAGTGGTTTGGTTTGGCGGGAGCAGTTCTTC	CASGLVWREQFF
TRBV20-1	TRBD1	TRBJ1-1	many	TGCAGTGCTAGAGCCGACAGGGATTCCGCTGAAGCTTTCTTT	CSARADRDSAEAFF
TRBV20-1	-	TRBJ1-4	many	TGCAGTGTAGGGACAACACTTGAAAAACTGTTTTTT	CSVGTTLEKLFF
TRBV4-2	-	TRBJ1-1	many	TGTGCCAGCAGCCGGACCGGGGGGGAGAACACTGAAGCTTTCTTT	CASSRTGGENTEAFF
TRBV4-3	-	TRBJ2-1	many	TGCGCCAGCAGCCAAGCGGAAAACCGCAATGAGCAGTTCTTC	CASSQAENRNEQFF
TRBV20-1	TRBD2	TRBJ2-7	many	TGCAGTGCTAATAGCGGGTTAAGCTCCTACGAGCAGTACTTC	CSANSGLSSYEQYF
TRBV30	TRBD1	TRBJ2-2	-	TGTGCCTGGAGTCTGACAGGGTTGGCCGGGGAGCTGTTTTTT	CAWSLTGLAGELFF
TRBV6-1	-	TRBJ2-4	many	TGTGCCAGCAGTGAAGCTTGGCAGCCACTAGCCAAAAACATTCAGTACTTC	CASSEAWQPLAKNIQYF
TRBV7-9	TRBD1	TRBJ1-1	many	TGTGCCAGCAGCTCTGACAGGGGGCGCGCGGATCGGGCTTTCTTT	CASSSDRGRADRAFF
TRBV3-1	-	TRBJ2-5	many	TGTGCCAGCAGCCTCCAGGAAGAGACCCAGTACTTC	CASSLQEETQYF
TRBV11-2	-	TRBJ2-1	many	TGTGCCAGCAGCCTGGCGGTCGGGCCCTACAATGAGCAGTTCTTC	CASSLAVGPYNEQFF
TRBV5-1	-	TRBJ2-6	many	TGCGCCAGCAGCTTGGACAGGGCCAACGTCCTGACTTTC	CASSLDRANVLTF
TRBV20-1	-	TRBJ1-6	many	TGCAGTGCTAGAGATCCGGGAAAGGGCAGTACCCATTCACCCCTCCACTTT	CSARDPGKGSTHSPLHF
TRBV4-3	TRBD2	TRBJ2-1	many	TGCGCCAGCAGCCACAAGGGGGCTAGCGGGAGTGGTGAGCAGTTCTTC	CASSHKGASGSGEQFF
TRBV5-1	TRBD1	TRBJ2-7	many	TGCGCCAGCAGCTTGCCCAGGGGGCCTGGAGTTGGGTACGAGCAGTACTTC	CASSLPRGPGVGYEQYF
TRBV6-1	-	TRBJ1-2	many	TGTGCCAGCAGCCCTTCAGGCTCAGTAAAGGATGGCTACACCTTC	CASSPSGSVKDGYTF
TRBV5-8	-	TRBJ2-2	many	TGTGCCAGCAGCGGGGGAAGGCGAGCCGGGGAGCTGTTTTTT	CASSGGRRAGELFF
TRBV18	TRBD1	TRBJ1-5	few	TGTGCCAGCTCTCCCGGACAGGGTGAGGGACAGCCCCAGCATTTT	CASSPGQGEGQPQHF
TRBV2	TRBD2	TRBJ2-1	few	TGTGCCAGCCATGGGACTAGCGTCGAGCAGTTCTTC	CASHGTSVEQFF
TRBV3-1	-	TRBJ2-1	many	TGTGCCAGCAGCCGCAGGTCTAGCGCCTTCTGGAAGAAGTTCTTC	CASSRRSSAFWKKFF
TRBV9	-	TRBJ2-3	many	TGTGCCAGCAGCGTCGGGTCCCCCCACACAGATACGCAGTATTTT	CASSVGSPHTDTQYF
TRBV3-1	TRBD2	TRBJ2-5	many	TGTGCCAGCAGCCAACGTAGCGGGAGATTGGAGACCCAGTACTTC	CASSQRSGRLETQYF
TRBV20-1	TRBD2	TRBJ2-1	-	TGCAGTGCTAGACGGACTAGGGTGAACAATGAGCAGTTCTTC	CSARRTRVNNEQFF
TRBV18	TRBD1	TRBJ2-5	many	TGTGCCAGCTCACCCTGGGACAGCCAAGAGACCCAGTACTTC	CASSPWDSQETQYF
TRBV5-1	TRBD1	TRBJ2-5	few	TGCGCCAGCAGCTTGGGGTCGGGACAGGGGCACCAAGAGACCCAGTACTTC	CASSLGSGQGHQETQYF
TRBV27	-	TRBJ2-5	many	TGTGCCAGCAGTTTATCGAAAAGAGGGAGCGGGGAGACCCAGTACTTC	CASSLSKRGSGETQYF
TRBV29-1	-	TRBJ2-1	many	TGCAGCGTTGAAGATCTTCCAGGAAGCAACTACAATGAGCAGTTCTTC	CSVEDLPGSNYNEQFF